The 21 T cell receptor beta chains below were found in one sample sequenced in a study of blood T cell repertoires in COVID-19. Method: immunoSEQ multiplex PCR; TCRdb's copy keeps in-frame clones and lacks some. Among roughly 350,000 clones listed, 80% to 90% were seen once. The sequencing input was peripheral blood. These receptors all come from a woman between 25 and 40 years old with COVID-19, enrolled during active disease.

CDR3 in amino acids: CASSSLRGPNEKLFF. CDR3 nucleotides: TGTGCCAGCAGCTCTCTAAGGGGGCCTAATGAAAAACTGTTTTTT. This chain uses TRBV9 with TRBJ1-4; 7 bases match TRBD1. The CDR3 runs 15 residues. Trimming at V came to 4 bases and at J to 3 bases, leaving 6 bases not matched to a gene. CDR1 SGDLS and CDR2 YYNGEE come from the germline V gene.

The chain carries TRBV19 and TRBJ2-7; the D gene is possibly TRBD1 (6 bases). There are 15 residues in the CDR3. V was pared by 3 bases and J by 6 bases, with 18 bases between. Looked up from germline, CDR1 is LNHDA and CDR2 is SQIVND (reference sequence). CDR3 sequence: CASSMKGHRPAEQYF. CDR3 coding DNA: TGTGCCAGTAGTATGAAGGGACACCGTCCCGCCGAGCAGTACTTC.

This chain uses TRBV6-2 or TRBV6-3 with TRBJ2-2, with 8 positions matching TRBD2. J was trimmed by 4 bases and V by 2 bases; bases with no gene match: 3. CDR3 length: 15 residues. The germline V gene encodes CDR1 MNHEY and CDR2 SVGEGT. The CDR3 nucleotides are TGTGCCAGCAGTTACCAGCGGGAGCGCACCGGGGAGCTGTTTTTT. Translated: CASSYQRERTGELFF.

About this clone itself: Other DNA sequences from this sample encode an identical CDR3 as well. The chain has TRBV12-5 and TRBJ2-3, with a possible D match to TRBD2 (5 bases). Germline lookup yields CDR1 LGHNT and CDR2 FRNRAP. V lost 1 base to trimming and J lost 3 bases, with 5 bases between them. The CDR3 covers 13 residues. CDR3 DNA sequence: TGTGCTAGTGGTTTGGCGGGAACAGATACGCAGTATTTT. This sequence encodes CASGLAGTDTQYF. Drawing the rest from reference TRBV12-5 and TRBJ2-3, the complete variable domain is DARVTQTPRHKVTEMGQEVTMRCQPILGHNTVFWYRQTMMQGLELLAYFRNRAPLDDSGMPKDRFSAEMPDATLATLKIQPSEPRDSAVYFCASGLAGTDTQYFGPGTRLTVL.

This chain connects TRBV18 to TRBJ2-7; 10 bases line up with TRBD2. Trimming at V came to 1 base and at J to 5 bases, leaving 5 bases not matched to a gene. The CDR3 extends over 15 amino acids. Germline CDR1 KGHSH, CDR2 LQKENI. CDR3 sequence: CASSPQLAGVDEQYF. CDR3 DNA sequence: TGTGCCAGCTCACCACAGCTAGCGGGAGTAGACGAGCAGTACTTC.

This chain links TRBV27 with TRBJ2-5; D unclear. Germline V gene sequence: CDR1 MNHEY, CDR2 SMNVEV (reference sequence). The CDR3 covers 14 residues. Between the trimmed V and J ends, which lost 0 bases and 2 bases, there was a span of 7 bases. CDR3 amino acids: CASSLSWQQETQYF. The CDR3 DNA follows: TGTGCCAGCAGTTTATCATGGCAGCAAGAGACCCAGTACTTC.

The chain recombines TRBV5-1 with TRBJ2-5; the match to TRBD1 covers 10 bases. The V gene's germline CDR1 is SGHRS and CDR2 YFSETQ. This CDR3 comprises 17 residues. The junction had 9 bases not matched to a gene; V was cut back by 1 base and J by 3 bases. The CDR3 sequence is CASSLNPPGTGEETQYF. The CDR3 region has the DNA TGCGCCAGCAGCTTGAATCCCCCCGGGACAGGGGAAGAGACCCAGTACTTC.

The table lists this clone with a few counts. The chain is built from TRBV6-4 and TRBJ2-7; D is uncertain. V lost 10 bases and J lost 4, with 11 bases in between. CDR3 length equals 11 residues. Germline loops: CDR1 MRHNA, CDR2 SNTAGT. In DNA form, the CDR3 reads TGTGCCAACCAACTGTCATACGAGCAGTACTTC. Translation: CANQLSYEQYF.

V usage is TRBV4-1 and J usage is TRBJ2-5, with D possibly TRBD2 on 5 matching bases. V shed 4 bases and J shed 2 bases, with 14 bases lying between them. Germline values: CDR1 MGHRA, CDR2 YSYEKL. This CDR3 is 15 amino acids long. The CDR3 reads CASSLGGRIQETQYF. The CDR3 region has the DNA TGCGCCAGCAGCCTTGGAGGACGGATACAAGAGACCCAGTACTTC.

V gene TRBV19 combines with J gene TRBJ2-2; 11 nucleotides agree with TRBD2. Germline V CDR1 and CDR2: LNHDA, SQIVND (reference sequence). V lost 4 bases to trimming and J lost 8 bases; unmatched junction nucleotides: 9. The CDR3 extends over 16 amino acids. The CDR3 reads CASSRLAGLTGGELFF. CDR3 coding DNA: TGTGCCAGTAGTAGACTAGCGGGACTAACAGGGGGGGAGCTGTTTTTT.

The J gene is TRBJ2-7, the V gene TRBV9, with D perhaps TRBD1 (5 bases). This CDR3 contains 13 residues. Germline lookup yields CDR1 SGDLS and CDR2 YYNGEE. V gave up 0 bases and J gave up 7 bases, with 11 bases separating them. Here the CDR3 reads CASSVAQAGEQYF. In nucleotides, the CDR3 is TGTGCCAGCAGCGTAGCGCAGGCAGGGGAGCAGTACTTC.

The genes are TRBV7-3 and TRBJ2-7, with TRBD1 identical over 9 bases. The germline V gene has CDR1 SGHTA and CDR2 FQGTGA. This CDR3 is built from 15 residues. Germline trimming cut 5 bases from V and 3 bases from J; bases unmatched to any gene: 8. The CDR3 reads CASSLDRGSHYEQYF. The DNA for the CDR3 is TGTGCCAGCAGCCTGGACAGGGGTTCCCACTACGAGCAGTACTTC.

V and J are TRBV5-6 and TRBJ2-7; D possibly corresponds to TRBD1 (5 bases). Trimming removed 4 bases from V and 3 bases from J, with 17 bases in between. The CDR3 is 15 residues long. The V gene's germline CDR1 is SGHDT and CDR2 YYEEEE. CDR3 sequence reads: CASSLSSAGLYEQYF. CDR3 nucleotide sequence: TGTGCCAGCAGCCTAAGTTCTGCAGGGCTCTACGAGCAGTACTTC. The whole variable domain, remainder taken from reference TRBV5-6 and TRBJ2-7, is DAGVTQSPTHLIKTRGQQVTLRCSPKSGHDTVSWYQQALGQGPQFIFQYYEEEERQRGNFPDRFSGHQFPNYSSELNVNALLLGDSALYLCASSLSSAGLYEQYFGPGTRLTVT.

The DNA for the CDR3 is TGTGCCAGCAGTGAAGGCGGGAGGGCCGGGGATACGCAGTATTTT. It translates to CASSEGGRAGDTQYF. V usage is TRBV2 and J usage is TRBJ2-3, with TRBD2 identical over 9 bases. Germline V gives CDR1 SNHLY, CDR2 FYNNEI. The CDR3 is 15 residues long. The V gene end was trimmed by 1 base and the J gene end by 6 bases; junction bases not matched to a gene: 5.

Here the CDR3 DNA reads TGTGCCATCAGTGATTTAGCGGGAGCCGAGCAGTACTTC. Protein sequence: CAISDLAGAEQYF. This chain connects TRBV10-3 to TRBJ2-7; TRBD2 matches 9 bases. The CDR3 is made up of 13 amino acids. Germline values: CDR1 ENHRY, CDR2 SYGVKD. V shed 3 bases, J shed 6 bases, and the junction held 3 bases outside the gene matches.

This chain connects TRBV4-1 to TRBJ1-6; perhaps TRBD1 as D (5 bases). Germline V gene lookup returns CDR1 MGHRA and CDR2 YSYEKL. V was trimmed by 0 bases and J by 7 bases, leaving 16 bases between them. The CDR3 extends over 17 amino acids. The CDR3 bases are TGCGCCAGCAGCCAAGAAAAGGGTAGTCAGGGAAATTCACCCCTCCACTTT. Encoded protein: CASSQEKGSQGNSPLHF.

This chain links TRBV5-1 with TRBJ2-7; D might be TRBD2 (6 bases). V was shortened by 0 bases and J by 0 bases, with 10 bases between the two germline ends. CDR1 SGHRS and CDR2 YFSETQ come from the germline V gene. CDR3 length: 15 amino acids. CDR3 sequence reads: CASSLDVGLSYEQYF. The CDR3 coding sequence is TGCGCCAGCAGCTTGGATGTGGGACTCTCCTACGAGCAGTACTTC.

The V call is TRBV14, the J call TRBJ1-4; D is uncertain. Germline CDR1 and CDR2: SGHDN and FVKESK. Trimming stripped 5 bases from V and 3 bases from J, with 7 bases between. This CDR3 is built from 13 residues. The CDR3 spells CASSAIPNEKLFF. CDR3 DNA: TGTGCCAGCAGCGCGATTCCTAATGAAAAACTGTTTTTT.

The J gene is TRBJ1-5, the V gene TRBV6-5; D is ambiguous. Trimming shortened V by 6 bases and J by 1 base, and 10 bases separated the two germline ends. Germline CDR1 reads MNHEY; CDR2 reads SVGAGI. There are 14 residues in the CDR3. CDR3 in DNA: TGTGCCAGCAGAAAGACAATGAGCAATCAGCCCCAGCATTTT. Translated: CASRKTMSNQPQHF.

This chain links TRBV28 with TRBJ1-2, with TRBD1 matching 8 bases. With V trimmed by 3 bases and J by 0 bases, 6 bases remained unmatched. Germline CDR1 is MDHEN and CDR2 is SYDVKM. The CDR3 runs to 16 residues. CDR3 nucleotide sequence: TGTGCCAGCAGTTTCCTCGGACAGGGTGCTAACTATGGCTACACCTTC. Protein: CASSFLGQGANYGYTF.

The CDR3 DNA reads TGTGCCAGTAGTCCCGACCTTGAAGGGGTAGAGACCCAGTACTTC. Residues: CASSPDLEGVETQYF. V is TRBV19 and J is TRBJ2-5; the D gene is possibly TRBD1 (5 bases). CDR1 and CDR2 (germline): LNHDA, SQIVND (reference sequence). The CDR3 contains 15 residues. Trimming left V 5 bases short and J 4 bases short, with 17 bases between.